This T cell receptor beta chain emerged from a study of blood T cells in healthy people across ages. Study-level points and caveats: A strong correlation was seen between TCR beta diversity and naive T cell percentage.

A second PCR of roughly 6 to 12 cycles used a sample-barcoded 5' primer and a J-beta primer mix. Each CDR3 protein is one row after TCRdb ran MiXCR on the 5' RACE reads. In the table there are over 1.5 million distinct CDR3 sequences, 49% of which are singletons. The V end was cut by 3 bases, the J end by 11 bases, with 16 bases between. The CDR3 has 13 amino acids. This clonotype showed up just once. The antigen remains undetermined. The receptor was isolated from a woman in her forties in good health. This chain connects TRBV12-3 or TRBV12-4 to TRBJ2-5; no clear D. The sequenced sample was blood. The chain's CDR3 is CASSFVHLREQYF. The CDR3 coding sequence is TGTGCCAGCAGTTTTGTCCATCTGCGAGAGCAGTACTTC.